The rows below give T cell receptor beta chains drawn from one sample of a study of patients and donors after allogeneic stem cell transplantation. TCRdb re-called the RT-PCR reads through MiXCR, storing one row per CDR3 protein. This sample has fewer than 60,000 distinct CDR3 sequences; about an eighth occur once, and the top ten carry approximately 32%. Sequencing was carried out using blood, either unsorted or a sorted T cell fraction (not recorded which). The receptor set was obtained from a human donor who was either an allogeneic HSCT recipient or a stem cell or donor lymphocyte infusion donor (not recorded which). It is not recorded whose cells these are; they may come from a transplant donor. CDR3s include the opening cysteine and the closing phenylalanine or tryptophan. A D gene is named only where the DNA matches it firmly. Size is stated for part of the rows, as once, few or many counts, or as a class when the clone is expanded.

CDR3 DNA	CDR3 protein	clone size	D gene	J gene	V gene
TGTGCCAGCAGTTTAAGGCAGGGAGCGGGCGAGCAGTACTTC	CASSLRQGAGEQYF	NA	NA	TRBJ2-7	TRBV12-3/TRBV12-4
TGCGCCAGCAGCTTGTCCCCTAGCGGGAGTAACACCGGGGAGCTGTTTTTT	CASSLSPSGSNTGELFF	many	TRBD2	TRBJ2-2	TRBV5-1
TGCAGCGTTGAATGGGGGAGCTCCTACGAGCAGTACTTC	CSVEWGSSYEQYF	few	NA	TRBJ2-7	TRBV29-1
TGTGCTAGCAGCTTAGGGGACGGTTCCTACGAGCAGTACTTC	CASSLGDGSYEQYF	few	NA	TRBJ2-7	TRBV7-7
TGTGCCAGCAGCTTAGCGCATCAGGGGGTGACCACAGATACGCAGTATTTT	CASSLAHQGVTTDTQYF	NA	TRBD1	TRBJ2-3	TRBV7-6
TGTGCCAGCAGTTACTCGAGAGAGCAGTTCTTC	CASSYSREQFF	few	NA	TRBJ2-1	TRBV6-5
TGTGCCAGCAGGGATCGGACAGGGACTAGCAATCAGCCCCAGCATTTT	CASRDRTGTSNQPQHF	many	TRBD1	TRBJ1-5	TRBV2
TGTGCCAGCAGCTTCCGGCCAGATACGCAGTATTTT	CASSFRPDTQYF	NA	NA	TRBJ2-3	TRBV5-6
TGCACTGTTGAAGGGGCGGGAGGCACCTACAATGAGCAGTTCTTC	CTVEGAGGTYNEQFF	NA	TRBD2	TRBJ2-1	TRBV29-1
TGTGCCAGCAGTTTAGTACCCTGGGTCCCCGGAAATGAAAAACTGTTTTTT	CASSLVPWVPGNEKLFF	many	NA	TRBJ1-4	TRBV12-3/TRBV12-4
TGTGCCAGCAGTTTCCGATCCGGTGGCACAGATACGCAGTATTTT	CASSFRSGGTDTQYF	NA	NA	TRBJ2-3	TRBV12-3/TRBV12-4
TGTGCCAGCAGTACTATCACTAGCGGCTACGAGCAGTACTTC	CASSTITSGYEQYF	few	TRBD2	TRBJ2-7	TRBV6-1
TGTGCCAGCAGCCCATCCCGAGGGCCTCATATCAGGACCGGGGAGCTGTTTTTT	CASSPSRGPHIRTGELFF	NA	NA	TRBJ2-2	TRBV7-9
TGTGCCATCAGCAGGTCCGGACAGGGCCGGAACACTGAAGCTTTCTTT	CAISRSGQGRNTEAFF	many	TRBD1	TRBJ1-1	TRBV10-3
TGTGCCAGCAGTTACTACGGGGTGAATCAGCCCCAGCATTTT	CASSYYGVNQPQHF	medium-sized	NA	TRBJ1-5	TRBV6-5
TGCAGCGTTCCCCTCCGGACTAGTACCAATGAGCAGTTCTTC	CSVPLRTSTNEQFF	NA	TRBD2	TRBJ2-1	TRBV29-1
TGTGCCATCAGTGAGGAGGTGAACACTGAAGCTTTCTTT	CAISEEVNTEAFF	NA	NA	TRBJ1-1	TRBV10-3
TGTGCCAGCAGCCAAGCAACCGGGAGGCCCTACGAGCAGTACTTC	CASSQATGRPYEQYF	few	TRBD2	TRBJ2-7	TRBV14
TGTGCCAGCAGTTACTCGGGGCCGGTAAGCTCCTACGAGCAGTACTTC	CASSYSGPVSSYEQYF	few	NA	TRBJ2-7	TRBV6-5
TGTGCCAGCGCCCTGGGACAGGCGAACTATGGCTACACCTTC	CASALGQANYGYTF	many	TRBD1	TRBJ1-2	TRBV19
TGTGCCATCAGTGAGTCTGGTAACAATGAGCAGTTCTTC	CAISESGNNEQFF	NA	NA	TRBJ2-1	TRBV10-3
TGTGCCAGCTCACCGCAACAGACACCCAAGAACACTGAAGCTTTCTTT	CASSPQQTPKNTEAFF	NA	NA	TRBJ1-1	TRBV18
TGTGCCAGCAGTGCCCGGGAAATTTGGGAGCAGTTCTTC	CASSAREIWEQFF	few	NA	TRBJ2-1	TRBV25-1
TGTGCCAGCAGTTTAGGCGGCCCAGGGGCCAACGTCCTGACTTTC	CASSLGGPGANVLTF	NA	NA	TRBJ2-6	TRBV27
TGCGCCAGCAGCTTGGCCGGGACGGTTACCTACGAGCAGTACTTC	CASSLAGTVTYEQYF	many	NA	TRBJ2-7	TRBV5-1
TGCAGTGCTAGCAGACTAGCGGGACCTAACACCGGGGAGCTGTTTTTT	CSASRLAGPNTGELFF	NA	TRBD2	TRBJ2-2	TRBV20-1
TGTGCCAGCAGCTTGGATGCAGGGGTGAATCAGCCCCAGCATTTT	CASSLDAGVNQPQHF	many	NA	TRBJ1-5	TRBV7-9